This T cell receptor (beta chain) is drawn from a study of Ad26.COV2.S vaccination and SARS-CoV-2 variants. Assay used: immunoSEQ multiplex PCR; TCRdb lists only in-frame clones, some missing. The sample has around 370,000 clones, about 92% seen once. Study-level results: Vaccinees showed greater spike-specific TCR breadth than placebo recipients. In TCR breadth and depth analyses, total T cell responses may have been underestimated. Placebo recipients and vaccine recipients were similar in non-spike TCR breadth. Marked by substantial breadth, spike-specific CD8+ and CD4+ T cell responses were reportedly seen after vaccination.

As to this clone: Its target is unknown.

Germline lookup yields CDR1 SGHDT and CDR2 YYEEEE. Trimming removed 6 bases from V and 5 bases from J; junction bases left unmatched: 7. CDR3 length: 14 amino acids. The sequence derives from a human donor who had recovered from COVID-19. V and J are TRBV5-6 and TRBJ1-2; 10 bases fit TRBD1. The source material was peripheral blood, sampled after recovery from COVID-19. The CDR3 DNA reads TGTGCCAGCACCCTTCGACAGGGGGCTTATGGCTACACCTTC. Its protein product is CASTLRQGAYGYTF.